Only one count was recorded for the clone carrying this T cell receptor beta chain. CDR3 length: 15 amino acids. V gave up 4 bases and J gave up 2 bases, with 14 bases separating them. Germline assignment: CDR1 SGHAT and CDR2 FQNNGV. This sample was included in a study of T cells in Graves' hyperthyroidism and ophthalmopathy. RNA transcripts served as the template for amplifying TCR beta CDR3 regions. A first-round RT-PCR of the TCR CDR3 used the HTBI primer set. A single record per CDR3 protein comes from TCRdb applying MiXCR to the multiplex PCR reads. The table records about 500,000 distinct CDR3 sequences, approximately 15% of them present only once.

This rearrangement joins TRBV11-2 to TRBJ1-2, with unresolved D. The receptor comes from a woman under 30 with Graves' hyperthyroidism. Sequencing was done on a sample of blood. The DNA for the CDR3 is TGTGCCAGCAGCTCAAAAGTCGGGGAAAACTATGGCTACACCTTC. It encodes CASSSKVGENYGYTF.